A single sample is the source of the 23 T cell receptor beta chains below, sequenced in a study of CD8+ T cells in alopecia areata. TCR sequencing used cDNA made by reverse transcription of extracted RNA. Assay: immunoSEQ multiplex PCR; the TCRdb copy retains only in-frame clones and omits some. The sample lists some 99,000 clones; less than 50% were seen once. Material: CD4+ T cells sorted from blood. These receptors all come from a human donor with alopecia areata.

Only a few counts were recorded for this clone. Here the CDR3 reads CASSSPISEQFF. As DNA, the CDR3 is TGTGCCAGCAGTTCGCCGATCAGCGAGCAGTTCTTC. The chain is built from TRBV28 and TRBJ2-1, with no clear D. Trimming removed 4 bases at V and 10 bases at J, with 11 bases between. In germline, CDR1 is MDHEN, CDR2 SYDVKM. The length of the CDR3 is 12 residues.

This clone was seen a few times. The CDR3 bases are TGTGCCAGCAGCCTATATGGGGGCCACCGGACAGATACGCAGTATTTT. Its translation: CASSLYGGHRTDTQYF. The chain recombines TRBV7-2 with TRBJ2-3; TRBD1 might be the D (6 bases). Trimming removed 5 bases from V and 3 bases from J, with 18 bases in between. The CDR3 is made up of 16 amino acids. From germline, CDR1 is SGHTA and CDR2 FQGNSA.

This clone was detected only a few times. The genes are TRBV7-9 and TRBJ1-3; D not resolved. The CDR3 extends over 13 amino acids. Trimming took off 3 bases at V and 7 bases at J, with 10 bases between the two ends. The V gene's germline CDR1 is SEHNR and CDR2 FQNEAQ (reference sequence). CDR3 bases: TGTGCCAGCAGCTTTCAAGATGGGAACACCATATATTTT. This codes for CASSFQDGNTIYF. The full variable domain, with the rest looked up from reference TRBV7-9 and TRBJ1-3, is DTGVSQNPRHKITKRGQNVTFRCDPISEHNRLYWYRQTLGQGPEFLTYFQNEAQLEKSRLLSDRFSAERPKGSFSTLEIQRTEQGDSAMYLCASSFQDGNTIYFGEGSWLTVV.

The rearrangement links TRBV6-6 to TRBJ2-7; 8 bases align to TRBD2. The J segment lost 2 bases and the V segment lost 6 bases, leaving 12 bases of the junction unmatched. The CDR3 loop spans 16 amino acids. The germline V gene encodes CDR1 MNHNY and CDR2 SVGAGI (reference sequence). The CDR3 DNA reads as TGTGCCAGCAGCTCAACGGCGGGAGGATTTACCTACGAGCAGTACTTC. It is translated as CASSSTAGGFTYEQYF.

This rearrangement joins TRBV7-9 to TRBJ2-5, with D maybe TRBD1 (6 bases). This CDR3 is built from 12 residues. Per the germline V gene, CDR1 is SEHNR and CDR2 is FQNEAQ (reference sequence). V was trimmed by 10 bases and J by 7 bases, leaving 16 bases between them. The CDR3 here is CANPRQDGTQYF. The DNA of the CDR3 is TGTGCCAACCCAAGACAGGATGGGACCCAGTACTTC.

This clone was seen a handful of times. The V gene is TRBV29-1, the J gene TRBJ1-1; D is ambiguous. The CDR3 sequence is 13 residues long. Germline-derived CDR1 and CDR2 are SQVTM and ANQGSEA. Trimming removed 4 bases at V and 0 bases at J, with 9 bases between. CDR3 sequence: CSVGYSLNTEAFF. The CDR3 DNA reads TGCAGCGTTGGTTACAGCCTGAACACTGAAGCTTTCTTT. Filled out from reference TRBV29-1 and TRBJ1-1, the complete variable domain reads SAVISQKPSRDICQRGTSLTIQCQVDSQVTMMFWYRQQPGQSLTLIATANQGSEATYESGFVIDKFPISRPNLTFSTLTVSNMSPEDSSIYLCSVGYSLNTEAFFGQGTRLTVV.

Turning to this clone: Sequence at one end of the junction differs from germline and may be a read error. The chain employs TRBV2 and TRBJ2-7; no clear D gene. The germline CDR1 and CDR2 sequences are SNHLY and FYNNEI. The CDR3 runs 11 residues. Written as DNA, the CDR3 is TGTGTCAGCAGGTCGTCCTACGAGCAGTACTTC. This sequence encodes CVSRSSYEQYF.

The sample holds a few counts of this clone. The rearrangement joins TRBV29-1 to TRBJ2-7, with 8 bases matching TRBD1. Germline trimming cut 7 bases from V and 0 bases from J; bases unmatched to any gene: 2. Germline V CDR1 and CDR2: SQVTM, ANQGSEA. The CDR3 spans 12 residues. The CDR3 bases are TGCAGCGGGACAGGGAGCTCCTACGAGCAGTACTTC. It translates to CSGTGSSYEQYF.

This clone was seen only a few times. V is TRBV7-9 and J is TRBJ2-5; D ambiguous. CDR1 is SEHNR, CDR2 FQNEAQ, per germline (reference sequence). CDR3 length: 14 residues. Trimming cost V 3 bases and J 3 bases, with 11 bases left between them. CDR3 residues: CASSFWANKETQYF. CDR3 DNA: TGTGCCAGCAGCTTTTGGGCTAATAAAGAGACCCAGTACTTC.

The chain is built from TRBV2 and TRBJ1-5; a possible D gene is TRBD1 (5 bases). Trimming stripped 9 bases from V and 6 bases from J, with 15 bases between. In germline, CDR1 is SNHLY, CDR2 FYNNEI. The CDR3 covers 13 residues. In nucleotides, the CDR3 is TGTGCCAGTATGGGGGAGAGTAGTCAGCCCCAGCATTTT. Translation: CASMGESSQPQHF. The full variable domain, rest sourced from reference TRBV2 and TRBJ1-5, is EPEVTQTPSHQVTQMGQEVILRCVPISNHLYFYWYRQILGQKVEFLVSFYNNEISEKSEIFDDQFSVERPDGSNFTLKIRSTKLEDSAMYFCASMGESSQPQHFGDGTRLSIL.

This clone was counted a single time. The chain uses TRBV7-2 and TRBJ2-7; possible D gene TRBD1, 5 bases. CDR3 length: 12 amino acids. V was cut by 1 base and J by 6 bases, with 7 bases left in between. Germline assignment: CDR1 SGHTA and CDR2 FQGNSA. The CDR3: CASSLVQGEQYF. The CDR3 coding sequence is TGTGCCAGCAGCTTAGTCCAGGGCGAGCAGTACTTC.

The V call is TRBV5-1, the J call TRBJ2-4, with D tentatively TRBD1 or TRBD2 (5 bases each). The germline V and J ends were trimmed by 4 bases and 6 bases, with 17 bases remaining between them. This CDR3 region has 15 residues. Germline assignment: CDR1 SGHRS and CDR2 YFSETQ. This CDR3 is CASSPPRETGNIQYF. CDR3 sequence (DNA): TGCGCCAGCAGCCCACCCAGGGAGACGGGAAACATTCAGTACTTC.

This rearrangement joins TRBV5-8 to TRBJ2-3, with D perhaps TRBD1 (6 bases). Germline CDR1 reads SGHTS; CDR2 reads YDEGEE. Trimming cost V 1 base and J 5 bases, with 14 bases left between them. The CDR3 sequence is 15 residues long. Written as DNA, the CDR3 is TGTGCCAGCAGCTTGTATCTAGGGGGTGTAGATACGCAGTATTTT. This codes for CASSLYLGGVDTQYF.

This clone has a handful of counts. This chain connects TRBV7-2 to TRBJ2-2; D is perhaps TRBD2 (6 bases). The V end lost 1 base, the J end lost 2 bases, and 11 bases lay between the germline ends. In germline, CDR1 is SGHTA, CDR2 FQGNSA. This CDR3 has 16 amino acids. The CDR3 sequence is CASSLVGGVNTGELFF. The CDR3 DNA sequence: TGTGCCAGCAGCTTAGTTGGAGGGGTCAACACCGGGGAGCTGTTTTTT.

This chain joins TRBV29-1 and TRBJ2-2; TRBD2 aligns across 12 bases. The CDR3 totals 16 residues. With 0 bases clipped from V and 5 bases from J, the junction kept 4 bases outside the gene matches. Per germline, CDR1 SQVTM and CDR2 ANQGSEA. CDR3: CSVEDRLAGGTGELFF. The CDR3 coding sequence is TGCAGCGTTGAAGATCGGCTAGCGGGAGGGACCGGGGAGCTGTTTTTT.

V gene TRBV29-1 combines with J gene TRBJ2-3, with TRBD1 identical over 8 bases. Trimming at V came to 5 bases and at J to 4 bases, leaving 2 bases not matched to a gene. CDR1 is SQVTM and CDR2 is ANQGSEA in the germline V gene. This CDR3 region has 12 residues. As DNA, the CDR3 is TGCAGCGTTAGGACAGGGCCAGATACGCAGTATTTT. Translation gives CSVRTGPDTQYF.

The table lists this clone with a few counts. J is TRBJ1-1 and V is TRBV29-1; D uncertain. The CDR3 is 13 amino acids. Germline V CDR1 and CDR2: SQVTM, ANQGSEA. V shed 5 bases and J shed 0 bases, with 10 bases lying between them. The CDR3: CSVMRPLNTEAFF. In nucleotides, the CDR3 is TGCAGCGTTATGAGGCCCTTGAACACTGAAGCTTTCTTT.

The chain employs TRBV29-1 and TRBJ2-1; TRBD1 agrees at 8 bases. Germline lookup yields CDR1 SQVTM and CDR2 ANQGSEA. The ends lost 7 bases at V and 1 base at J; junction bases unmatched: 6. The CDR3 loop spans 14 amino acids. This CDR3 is CSAGRQGSYNEQFF. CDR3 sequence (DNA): TGCAGCGCCGGACGACAGGGGTCCTACAATGAGCAGTTCTTC.

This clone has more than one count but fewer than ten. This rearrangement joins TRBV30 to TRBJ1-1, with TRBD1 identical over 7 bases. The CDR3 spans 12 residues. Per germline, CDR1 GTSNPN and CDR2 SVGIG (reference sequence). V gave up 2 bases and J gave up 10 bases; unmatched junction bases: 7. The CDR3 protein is CAWSPQGGRAFF. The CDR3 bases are TGTGCCTGGAGTCCCCAGGGGGGGAGAGCTTTCTTT.

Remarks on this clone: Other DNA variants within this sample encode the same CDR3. In nucleotides, the CDR3 is TGCAGCGTTGTGGGAGCCCGGGAGCAGTTCTTC. As protein: CSVVGAREQFF. J is TRBJ2-1 and V is TRBV29-1; D perhaps matches TRBD2 (5 bases). Trimming pared 4 bases from V and 10 bases from J, leaving 11 bases between. The CDR3 length is 11 residues. The germline CDR1 and CDR2 sequences are SQVTM and ANQGSEA.

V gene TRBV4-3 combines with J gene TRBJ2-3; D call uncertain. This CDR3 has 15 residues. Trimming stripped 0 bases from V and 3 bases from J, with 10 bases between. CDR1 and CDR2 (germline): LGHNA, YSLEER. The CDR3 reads CASSQDAARTDTQYF. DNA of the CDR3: TGCGCCAGCAGCCAAGACGCGGCTAGGACAGATACGCAGTATTTT.

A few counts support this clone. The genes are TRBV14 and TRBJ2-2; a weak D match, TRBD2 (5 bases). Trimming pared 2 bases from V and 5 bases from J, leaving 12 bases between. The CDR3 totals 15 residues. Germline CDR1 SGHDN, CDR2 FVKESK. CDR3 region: CASSQTRAGTGELFF. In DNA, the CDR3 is TGTGCCAGCAGCCAAACGAGGGCAGGAACCGGGGAGCTGTTTTTT.

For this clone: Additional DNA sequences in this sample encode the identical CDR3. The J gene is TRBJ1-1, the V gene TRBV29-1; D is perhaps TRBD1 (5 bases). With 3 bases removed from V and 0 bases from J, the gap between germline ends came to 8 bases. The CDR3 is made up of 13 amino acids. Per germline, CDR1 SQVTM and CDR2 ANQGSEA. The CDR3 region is CSVEGRMNTEAFF. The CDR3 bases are TGCAGCGTTGAGGGACGGATGAACACTGAAGCTTTCTTT.